The 13 T cell receptor beta chains below all came from one sample that was sequenced in a study of cytomegalovirus exposure and HLA in healthy donors. The PCR contained 60 Vbeta and 13 Jbeta primers. Profiled with immunoSEQ multiplex PCR; TCRdb holds only in-frame clones, not every one. The sample holds over 100,000 clones; about 79% are singletons and the top ten take approximately 2%. Sequenced material: PBMCs. The receptors come from a female donor in good health and CMV-seropositive.

The rearrangement links TRBV2 to TRBJ1-2; D remains ambiguous. The CDR3 totals 13 residues. The germline V and J ends were trimmed by 7 bases and 7 bases, with 16 bases remaining between them. Germline assignment: CDR1 SNHLY and CDR2 FYNNEI. CDR3 in DNA: TGTGCCAGCACCCAGGTGGCAGCCTCTGGCTACACCTTC. It specifies CASTQVAASGYTF.

The V gene is TRBV28, the J gene TRBJ1-1, with 10 bases that match TRBD1. The CDR3 is 16 amino acids. With V trimmed by 2 bases and J by 4 bases, 7 bases remained unmatched. CDR1 and CDR2 from the germline V gene are MDHEN and SYDVKM. The CDR3: CASSLRQGANPTEAFF. The CDR3 DNA is TGTGCCAGCAGTTTACGACAGGGGGCGAATCCCACTGAAGCTTTCTTT. Full variable domain (missing parts from reference TRBV28 and TRBJ1-1): DVKVTQSSRYLVKRTGEKVFLECVQDMDHENMFWYRQDPGLGLRLIYFSYDVKMKEKGDIPEGYSVSREKKERFSLILESASTNQTSMYLCASSLRQGANPTEAFFGQGTRLTVV.

The chain is built from TRBV28 and TRBJ2-7; perhaps TRBD2 as D (5 bases). The CDR3 length is 13 residues. V was cut by 3 bases and J by 3 bases, with 9 bases left in between. In germline, CDR1 is MDHEN, CDR2 SYDVKM. This CDR3 reads CASSFVGDYEQYF. The CDR3 DNA reads TGTGCCAGCAGTTTTGTCGGGGACTACGAGCAGTACTTC.

This clone was observed a handful of times. The V and J genes are TRBV9 and TRBJ1-2; 7 bases match TRBD1. Per the germline V gene, CDR1 is SGDLS and CDR2 is YYNGEE. V was pared by 3 bases and J by 2 bases, with 4 bases of the junction left unmatched. The CDR3 covers 14 residues. The CDR3, as DNA: TGTGCCAGCAGCGACGGACAGGCCAACTATGGCTACACCTTC. Translated: CASSDGQANYGYTF.

The rearrangement uses TRBV28 and TRBJ1-2, with D possibly being TRBD1 (6 bases). This CDR3 has 17 residues. In germline, CDR1 is MDHEN, CDR2 SYDVKM. V lost 5 bases, J lost 7 bases, and 26 bases lay in between. The CDR3 reads CASSRTGLEGGARGYTF. CDR3 bases: TGTGCCAGCAGTAGGACTGGGTTGGAGGGGGGGGCCCGTGGCTACACCTTC.

This clone was recorded a few times. The V call is TRBV7-2, the J call TRBJ2-5, with D possibly being TRBD2 (6 bases). The CDR3 totals 13 residues. Germline CDR1 SGHTA, CDR2 FQGNSA. V was shortened by 7 bases and J by 4 bases, with 13 bases between the two germline ends. The CDR3 bases are TGTGCCAGCACCACTGGGGGGAGAGAGACCCAGTACTTC. Its translation: CASTTGGRETQYF.

CDR3 residues: CASSLDLTAQETQYF. For the CDR3, the DNA is TGTGCCAGCAGCTTAGATCTCACAGCCCAAGAGACCCAGTACTTC. The chain couples TRBV11-2 to TRBJ2-5, with no clear D. CDR1 is SGHAT and CDR2 is FQNNGV in the germline V gene. V was pared by 0 bases and J by 1 base, with 9 bases between. This CDR3 has 15 residues.

The chain combines TRBV2 with TRBJ1-4; weak D call: TRBD1 (6 bases). Germline-derived CDR1 and CDR2 are SNHLY and FYNNEI. V was pared by 6 bases and J by 7 bases, with 15 bases between. CDR3 length equals 14 residues. This CDR3 reads CASSLQGIGEKLFF. DNA of the CDR3: TGTGCCAGCAGCTTACAGGGCATTGGTGAAAAACTGTTTTTT.

This chain connects TRBV18 to TRBJ2-5, with D hard to call. With 3 bases removed from V and 3 bases from J, the gap between germline ends came to 8 bases. Germline assignment: CDR1 KGHSH and CDR2 LQKENI. This CDR3 region has 13 residues. The chain's CDR3 is CASSPLQKETQYF. The CDR3, as DNA: TGTGCCAGCTCACCGCTTCAGAAAGAGACCCAGTACTTC.

V gene TRBV7-9 combines with J gene TRBJ2-7; tentatively, D is TRBD1 (6 bases). V lost 5 bases, J lost 3 bases, and 20 bases lay in between. Germline loops: CDR1 SEHNR, CDR2 FQNEAQ (reference sequence). The CDR3 is 16 amino acids. The CDR3 DNA follows: TGTGCCAGCAGCCCATCACCGGGACACGGGAACTACGAGCAGTACTTC. Amino acids: CASSPSPGHGNYEQYF.

The chain recombines TRBV7-8 with TRBJ2-7; D remains ambiguous. CDR3 size: 15 residues. The germline CDR1 and CDR2 sequences are SGHVS and FQNEAQ. V lost 1 base and J 0 bases, leaving 10 bases between the germline ends. The CDR3 coding sequence is TGTGCCAGCAGCTTAGATGCGGCAAGCTCCTACGAGCAGTACTTC. Translation: CASSLDAASSYEQYF.

The rearrangement uses TRBV6-5 and TRBJ1-2, with 7 bases matching TRBD1. The CDR3 is made up of 14 amino acids. Germline V gives CDR1 MNHEY, CDR2 SVGAGI. V lost 4 bases, J lost 4 bases, and 6 bases stayed unmatched. The CDR3: CASSSQRGLYGYTF. CDR3 in DNA: TGTGCCAGCAGTTCCCAGAGGGGGCTCTATGGCTACACCTTC.

The genes are TRBV7-9 and TRBJ2-2, with TRBD2 identical over 9 bases. V shed 2 bases and J 2 bases; nucleotides not matched to a gene: 3. CDR3 length equals 16 residues. Germline V gene data show CDR1 as SEHNR and CDR2 as FQNEAQ (reference sequence). The CDR3 DNA sequence: TGTGCCAGCAGCTTAATGGGACTAGCAAACACCGGGGAGCTGTTTTTT. As protein: CASSLMGLANTGELFF.